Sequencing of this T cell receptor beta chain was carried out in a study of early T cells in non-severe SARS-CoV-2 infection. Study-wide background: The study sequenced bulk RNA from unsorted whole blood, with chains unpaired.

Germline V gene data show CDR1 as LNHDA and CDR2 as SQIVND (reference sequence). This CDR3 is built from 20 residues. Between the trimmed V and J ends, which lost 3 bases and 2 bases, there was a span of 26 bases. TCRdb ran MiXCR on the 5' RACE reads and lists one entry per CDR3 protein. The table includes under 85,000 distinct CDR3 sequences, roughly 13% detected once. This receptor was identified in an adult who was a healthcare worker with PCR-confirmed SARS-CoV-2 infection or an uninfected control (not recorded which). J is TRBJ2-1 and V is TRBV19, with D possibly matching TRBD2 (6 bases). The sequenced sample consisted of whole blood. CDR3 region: CASSIRSRPSGRGTYNEQFF. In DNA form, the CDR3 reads TGTGCCAGTAGTATTAGATCCCGGCCCTCGGGGCGGGGTACCTACAATGAGCAGTTCTTC.